This T cell receptor beta chain was obtained from a study of OX40 agonist ivuxolimab in advanced cancers. There are 14 residues in the CDR3. V lost 4 bases, J lost 6 bases, and 13 bases lay in between. Germline V CDR1 and CDR2: GTSNPN, SVGIG (reference sequence). Libraries were prepared by immunoSEQ multiplex PCR; TCRdb keeps only in-frame clonotypes and omits some of them. Found here are roughly 100,000 clones, roughly 93% of them singletons; the top ten hold over 0.2%. The chain carries TRBV30 and TRBJ1-6; D is ambiguous. This sequence originates from an adult with an advanced solid tumor such as melanoma, head and neck, liver or kidney cancer. The input for sequencing was CD4+ or CD8+ T cells sorted from blood, taken in a trial of the OX40 agonist ivuxolimab. The CDR3 spells CAWMRKRLNSPLHF. The CDR3 nucleotides are TGTGCCTGGATGAGGAAAAGGCTTAATTCACCCCTCCACTTT.